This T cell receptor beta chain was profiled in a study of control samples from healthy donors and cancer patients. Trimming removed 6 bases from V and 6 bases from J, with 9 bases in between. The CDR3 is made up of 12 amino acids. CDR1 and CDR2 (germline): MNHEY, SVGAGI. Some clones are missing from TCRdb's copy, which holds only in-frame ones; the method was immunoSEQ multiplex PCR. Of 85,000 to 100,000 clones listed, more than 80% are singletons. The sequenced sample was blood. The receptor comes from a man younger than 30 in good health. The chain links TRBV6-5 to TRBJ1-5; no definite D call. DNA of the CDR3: TGTGCCAGCAGACCAGTCGGTCAGCCCCAGCATTTT. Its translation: CASRPVGQPQHF.